Described below is a single T cell receptor (beta chain) sequence and its context. This clone showed up just a few times. It lacks a known antigen. No quality values exist for individual bases; no much larger clone is one base distant. This specimen comes from a study of shared clonotypes between healthy human individuals (TCRdb year 2020). A note on the overall study: A few men and a couple of women, aged 18 to 49 years, made up the cohort. The study deeply sequenced blood TCR repertoires of 5 or 6 healthy adults to estimate repertoire size and the extent of clonotype sharing between individuals. Different laboratories and diverse techniques were used to prepare libraries and sequence TCR repertoires, to increase sequencing depth and limit assay-specific biases. Between about 0.85 and 9.5 billion PBMCs per donor were obtained by leukapheresis.

Donors were healthy HIV-negative adults with no recently reported acute infections or vaccinations. All donors were Caucasian adults living in Nashville, Tennessee, USA. For unsorted samples, tens of millions of PBMCs were counted and genomic DNA was extracted with the QIAamp DNA Blood Mini kit. After blood collection by leukapheresis, PBMCs were isolated using Ficoll-Histopaque density gradient centrifugation and then cryopreserved in the vapor phase of liquid nitrogen. The research as a whole found: Only blood was sampled, and tissue TCR repertoires likely differ from those in blood. The small number of donors limited the genetic and exposure-history diversity represented. Pairwise subsampling indicated that sequencing depth was expected to affect the degree of clonotype sharing among donors.

CDR1 and CDR2, looked up from the germline V gene, are ENHRY and SYGVKD. The CDR3 goes from the cysteine to the phenylalanine over 12 residues. The CDR3 DNA has 36 bases and is translated from base 1. Using the deep immunoSEQ assay, TCR CDR3 regions were amplified from genomic DNA by multiplex PCR. Genomic DNA extracted from each cell subset was distributed evenly over all wells of several immunoSEQ 96-well plates, and each plate served as one replicate. For unsorted PBMC, each replicate PCR was loaded with roughly 0.3 ug genomic DNA, equivalent to tens of thousands of T cell genomes. Genomic DNA from unsorted PBMC was sequenced over ten immunoSEQ deep assay plates. The purified libraries were quantified using a Qubit 3.0 fluorometer, sized with a Bioanalyzer 2100, and then quantified again using the KAPA Library Quantification kit. A separate single-read 150-cycle Illumina NextSeq 550 flow cell was used to sequence each immunoSEQ 96-well plate. For the original study's pipeline: Because only junctional sequences without quality scores were contained in the immunoSEQ output, filtering matching that applied to full-length reads could not be performed. Sequences were annotated with PyIR, a Python wrapper for IgBLAST v1.9, and V/J genes and CDR3 were assigned using IMGT germline references. Reads with weak V/J assignments (E-value above 1e-6), missing CDR3, stop codons, out-of-frame junctions, or ambiguous translated residues were removed. V3J clonotypes were defined as sequences sharing the same inferred V gene, J gene, and CDR3 amino acid sequence. Percentage overlap between repertoires was calculated by dividing the number of shared unique clonotypes by the size of the smaller repertoire. RTK rarefaction, the Chao1 estimator, and Recon v2.1 estimates of unobserved clonotypes were used to assess repertoire richness. What TCRdb holds here is the immuneACCESS table cut down to in-frame rearrangements. Part of the clones is not present; checked against another copy, under half of the missing clones reflect an unresolved V gene, and the others are unexplained. D and trimming were read from the DNA, whereas the V and J calls and clone size are those reported in that table. Across this sample there are roughly 500,000 clones, with 70% to 80% seen only once. Jointly, the top ten make up about 11% of the sample.

The sequence links TRBV10-3 to TRBJ2-5; perhaps TRBD2 is the D gene, with 6 bases matching. The end of the DNA fits TRBJ2-7 better, so the J call may be wrong. The specimen sequenced was PBMCs. The clonotype originates from a woman in her 40s in good health. Some clones in this sample may be carry-over from other donors' samples. The DNA sequence follows: TGTGCCATCAGGGGAGGCTCCTACGAGCAGTACTTC. Its protein reads: CAIRGGSYEQYF.